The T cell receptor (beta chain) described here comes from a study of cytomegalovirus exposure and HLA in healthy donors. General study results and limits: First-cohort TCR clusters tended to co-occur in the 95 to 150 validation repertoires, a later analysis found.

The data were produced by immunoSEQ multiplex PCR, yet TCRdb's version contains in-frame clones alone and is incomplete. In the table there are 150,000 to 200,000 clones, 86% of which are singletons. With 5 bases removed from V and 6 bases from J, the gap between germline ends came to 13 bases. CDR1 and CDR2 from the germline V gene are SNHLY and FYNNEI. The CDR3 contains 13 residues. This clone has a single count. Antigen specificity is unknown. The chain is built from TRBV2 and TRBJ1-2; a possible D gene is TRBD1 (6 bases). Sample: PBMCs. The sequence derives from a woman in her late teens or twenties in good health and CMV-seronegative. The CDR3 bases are TGTGCCAGCAGTCGACAGGTTAAGAATGGCTACACCTTC. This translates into CASSRQVKNGYTF.